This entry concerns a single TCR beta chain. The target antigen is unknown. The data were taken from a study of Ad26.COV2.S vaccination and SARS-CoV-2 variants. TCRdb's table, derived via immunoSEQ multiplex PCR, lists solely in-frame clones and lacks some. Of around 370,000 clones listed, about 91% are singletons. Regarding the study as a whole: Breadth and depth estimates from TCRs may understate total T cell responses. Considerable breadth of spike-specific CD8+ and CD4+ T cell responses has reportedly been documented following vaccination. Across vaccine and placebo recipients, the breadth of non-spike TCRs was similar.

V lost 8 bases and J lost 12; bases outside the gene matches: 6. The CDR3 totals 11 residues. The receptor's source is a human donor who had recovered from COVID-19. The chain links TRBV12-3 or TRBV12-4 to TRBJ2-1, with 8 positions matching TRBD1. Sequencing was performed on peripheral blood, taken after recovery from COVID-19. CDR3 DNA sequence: TGTGCCAGCGGATCAGACAGGGGGCAGTTCTTC. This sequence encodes CASGSDRGQFF.